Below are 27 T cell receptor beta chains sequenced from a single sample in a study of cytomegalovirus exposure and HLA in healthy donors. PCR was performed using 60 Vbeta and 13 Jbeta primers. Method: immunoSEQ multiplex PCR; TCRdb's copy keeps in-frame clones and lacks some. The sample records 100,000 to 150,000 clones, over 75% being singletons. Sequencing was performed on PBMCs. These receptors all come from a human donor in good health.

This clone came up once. The CDR3 nucleotides read TGTGCCAGCAGCGTTTTCGACTCGGCGGCAGATACGCAGTATTTT. This codes for CASSVFDSAADTQYF. The J gene is TRBJ2-3, the V gene TRBV9, with D unclear. Germline assignment: CDR1 SGDLS and CDR2 YYNGEE. This CDR3 comprises 15 residues. Between the trimmed V and J ends, which lost 2 bases and 4 bases, there was a span of 14 bases.

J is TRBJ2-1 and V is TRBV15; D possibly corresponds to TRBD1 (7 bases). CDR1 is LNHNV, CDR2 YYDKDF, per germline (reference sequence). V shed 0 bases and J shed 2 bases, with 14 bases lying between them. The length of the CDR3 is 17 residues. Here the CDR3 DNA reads TGTGCCACCAGCAGAGATAGGGGCAGGGGGGCCTACAATGAGCAGTTCTTC. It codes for CATSRDRGRGAYNEQFF.

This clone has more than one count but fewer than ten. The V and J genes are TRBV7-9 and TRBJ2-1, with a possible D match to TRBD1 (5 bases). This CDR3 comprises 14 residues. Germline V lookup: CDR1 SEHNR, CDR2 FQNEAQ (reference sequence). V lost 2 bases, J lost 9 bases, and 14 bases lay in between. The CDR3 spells CASSLQGAATEQFF. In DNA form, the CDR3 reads TGTGCCAGCAGCTTACAGGGTGCGGCGACTGAGCAGTTCTTC.

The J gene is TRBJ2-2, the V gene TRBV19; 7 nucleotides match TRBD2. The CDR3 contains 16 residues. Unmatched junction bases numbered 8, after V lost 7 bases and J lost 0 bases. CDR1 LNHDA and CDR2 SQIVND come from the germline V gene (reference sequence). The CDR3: CASTLVGTTNTGELFF. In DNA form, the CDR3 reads TGTGCCAGTACCCTGGTCGGGACTACGAACACCGGGGAGCTGTTTTTT.

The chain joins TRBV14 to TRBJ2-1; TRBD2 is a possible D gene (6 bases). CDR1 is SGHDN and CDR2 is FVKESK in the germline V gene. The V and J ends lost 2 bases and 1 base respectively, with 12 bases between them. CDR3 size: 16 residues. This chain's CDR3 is CASSQPGEGSYNEQFF. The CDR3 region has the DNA TGTGCCAGCAGCCAACCGGGAGAAGGGTCCTACAATGAGCAGTTCTTC.

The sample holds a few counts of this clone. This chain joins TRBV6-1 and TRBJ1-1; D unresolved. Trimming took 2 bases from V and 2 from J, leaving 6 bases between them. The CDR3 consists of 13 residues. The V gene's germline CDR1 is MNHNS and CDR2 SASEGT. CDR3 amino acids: CASSEYINTEAFF. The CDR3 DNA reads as TGTGCCAGCAGTGAATACATCAACACTGAAGCTTTCTTT.

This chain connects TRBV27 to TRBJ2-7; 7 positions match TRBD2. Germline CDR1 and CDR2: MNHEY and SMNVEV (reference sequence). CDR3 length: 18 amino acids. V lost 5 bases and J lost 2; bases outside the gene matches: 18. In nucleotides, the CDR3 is TGTGCCAGCAGTCCCCAGTCGGCGGGAGTTAACTGGACCTACGAGCAGTACTTC. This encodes CASSPQSAGVNWTYEQYF.

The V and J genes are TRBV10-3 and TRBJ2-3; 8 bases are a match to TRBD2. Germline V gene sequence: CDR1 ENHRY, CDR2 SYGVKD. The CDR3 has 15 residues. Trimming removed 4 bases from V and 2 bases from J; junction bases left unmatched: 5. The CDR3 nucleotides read TGTGCCATCAGTGGTCTAGCGGGTACCACAGATACGCAGTATTTT. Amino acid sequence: CAISGLAGTTDTQYF.

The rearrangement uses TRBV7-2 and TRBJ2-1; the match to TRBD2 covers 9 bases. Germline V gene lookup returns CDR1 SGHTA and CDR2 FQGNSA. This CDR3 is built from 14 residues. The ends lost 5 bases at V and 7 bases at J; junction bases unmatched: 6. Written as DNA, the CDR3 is TGTGCCAGCAGCCGGGGACTAGCCGCGAATGAGCAGTTCTTC. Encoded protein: CASSRGLAANEQFF.

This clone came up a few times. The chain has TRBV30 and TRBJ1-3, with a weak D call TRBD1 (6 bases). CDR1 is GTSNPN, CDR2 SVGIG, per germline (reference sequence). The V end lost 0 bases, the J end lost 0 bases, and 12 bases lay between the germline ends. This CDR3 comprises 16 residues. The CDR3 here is CAWSVRGRVSGNTIYF. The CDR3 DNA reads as TGTGCCTGGAGTGTAAGGGGGAGAGTCTCTGGAAACACCATATATTTT.

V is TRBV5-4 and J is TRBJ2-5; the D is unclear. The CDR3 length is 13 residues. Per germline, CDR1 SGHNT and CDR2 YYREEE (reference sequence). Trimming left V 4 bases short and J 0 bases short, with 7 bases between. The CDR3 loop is CASSPPDQETQYF. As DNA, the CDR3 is TGTGCCAGCAGCCCTCCGGACCAAGAGACCCAGTACTTC.

CDR3 loop: CASSFGLAGMNEQFF. DNA of the CDR3: TGTGCCAGCAGTTTTGGACTAGCGGGAATGAATGAGCAGTTCTTC. V and J are TRBV6-6 and TRBJ2-1, with 12 bases identical to TRBD2. J lost 7 bases, V lost 4 bases, and 5 bases had no gene match. Germline values: CDR1 MNHNY, CDR2 SVGAGI (reference sequence). The CDR3 length is 15 residues.

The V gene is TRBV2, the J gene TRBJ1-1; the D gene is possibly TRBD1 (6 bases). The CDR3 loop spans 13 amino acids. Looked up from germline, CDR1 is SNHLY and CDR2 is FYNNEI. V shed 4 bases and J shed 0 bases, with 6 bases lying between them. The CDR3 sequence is CASSGQVNTEAFF. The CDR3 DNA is TGTGCCAGCAGTGGACAGGTGAACACTGAAGCTTTCTTT.

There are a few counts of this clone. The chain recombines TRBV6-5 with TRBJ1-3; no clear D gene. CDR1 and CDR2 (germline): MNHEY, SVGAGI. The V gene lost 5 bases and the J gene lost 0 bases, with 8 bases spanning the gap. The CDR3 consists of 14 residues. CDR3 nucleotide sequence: TGTGCCAGCAGTGAGAGTATCTCTGGAAACACCATATATTTT. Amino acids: CASSESISGNTIYF.

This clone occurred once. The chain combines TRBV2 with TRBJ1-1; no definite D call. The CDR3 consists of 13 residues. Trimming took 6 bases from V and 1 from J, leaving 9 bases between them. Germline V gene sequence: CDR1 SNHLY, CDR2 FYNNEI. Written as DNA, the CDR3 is TGTGCCAGCAGACTTACAGAGAACACTGAAGCTTTCTTT. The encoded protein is CASRLTENTEAFF.

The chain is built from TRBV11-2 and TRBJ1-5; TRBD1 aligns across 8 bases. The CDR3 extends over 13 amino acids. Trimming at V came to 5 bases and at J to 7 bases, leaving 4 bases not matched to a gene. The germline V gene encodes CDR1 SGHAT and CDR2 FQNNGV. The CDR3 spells CASSIQGGQPQHF. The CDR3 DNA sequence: TGTGCCAGCAGCATACAGGGGGGACAGCCCCAGCATTTT.

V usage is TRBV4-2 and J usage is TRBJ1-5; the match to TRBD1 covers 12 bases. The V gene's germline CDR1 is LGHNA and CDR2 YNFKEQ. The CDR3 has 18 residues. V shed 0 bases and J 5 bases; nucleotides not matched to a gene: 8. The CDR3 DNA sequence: TGTGCCAGCAGCCAAGAAGGGACGGGACAGGGGGCCTATCAGCCCCAGCATTTT. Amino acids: CASSQEGTGQGAYQPQHF.

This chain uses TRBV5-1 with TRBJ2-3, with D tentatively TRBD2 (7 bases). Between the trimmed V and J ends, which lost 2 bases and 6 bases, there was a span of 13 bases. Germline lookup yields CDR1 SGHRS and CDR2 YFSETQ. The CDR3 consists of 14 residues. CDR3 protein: CASSLTQGGDTQYF. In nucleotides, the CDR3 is TGCGCCAGCAGCTTAACACAGGGAGGGGATACGCAGTATTTT.

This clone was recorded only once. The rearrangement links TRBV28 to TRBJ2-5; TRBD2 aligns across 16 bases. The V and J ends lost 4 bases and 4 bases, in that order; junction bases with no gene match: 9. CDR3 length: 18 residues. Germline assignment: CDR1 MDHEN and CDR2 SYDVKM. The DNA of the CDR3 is TGTGCCAGCAGTTGGGGACTAGCGGGAGGGGGCGGAGGAGAGACCCAGTACTTC. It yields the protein CASSWGLAGGGGGETQYF.

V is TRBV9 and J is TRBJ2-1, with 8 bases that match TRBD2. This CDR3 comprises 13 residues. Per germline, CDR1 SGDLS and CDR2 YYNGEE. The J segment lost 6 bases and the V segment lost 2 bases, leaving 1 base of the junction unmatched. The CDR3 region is CASSVSGGNEQFF. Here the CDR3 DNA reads TGTGCCAGCAGCGTGAGCGGGGGCAATGAGCAGTTCTTC.

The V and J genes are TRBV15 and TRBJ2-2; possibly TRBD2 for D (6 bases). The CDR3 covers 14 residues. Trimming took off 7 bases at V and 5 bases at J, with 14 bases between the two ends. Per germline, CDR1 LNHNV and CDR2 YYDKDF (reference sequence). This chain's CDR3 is CATISPAGTGELFF. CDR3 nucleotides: TGTGCCACCATCTCACCGGCGGGAACCGGGGAGCTGTTTTTT.

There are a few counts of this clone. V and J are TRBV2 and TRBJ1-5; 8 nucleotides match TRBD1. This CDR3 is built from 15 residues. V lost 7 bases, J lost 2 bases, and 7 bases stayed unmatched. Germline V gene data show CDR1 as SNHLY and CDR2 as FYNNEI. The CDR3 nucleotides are TGTGCCAGCACCACCGGGACAGGTGGCAATCAGCCCCAGCATTTT. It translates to CASTTGTGGNQPQHF.

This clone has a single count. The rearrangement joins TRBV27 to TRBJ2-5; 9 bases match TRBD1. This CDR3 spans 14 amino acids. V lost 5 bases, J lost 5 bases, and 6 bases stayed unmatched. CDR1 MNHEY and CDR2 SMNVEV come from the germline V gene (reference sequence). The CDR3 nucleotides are TGTGCCAGCAGTCAGGGACAGGGTTGGGAGACCCAGTACTTC. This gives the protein CASSQGQGWETQYF.

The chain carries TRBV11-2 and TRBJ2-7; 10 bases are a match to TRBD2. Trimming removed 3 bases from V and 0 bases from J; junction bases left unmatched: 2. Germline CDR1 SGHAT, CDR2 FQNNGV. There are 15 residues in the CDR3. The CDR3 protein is CASSFTSGVSYEQYF. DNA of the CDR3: TGTGCCAGCAGCTTCACTAGCGGGGTCTCCTACGAGCAGTACTTC.

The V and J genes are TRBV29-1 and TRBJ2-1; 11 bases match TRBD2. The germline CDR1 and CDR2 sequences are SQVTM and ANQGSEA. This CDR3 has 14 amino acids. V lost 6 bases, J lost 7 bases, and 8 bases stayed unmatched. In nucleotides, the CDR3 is TGCAGCGTCGAAACTAGCGGGAGATGGAATGAGCAGTTCTTC. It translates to CSVETSGRWNEQFF.

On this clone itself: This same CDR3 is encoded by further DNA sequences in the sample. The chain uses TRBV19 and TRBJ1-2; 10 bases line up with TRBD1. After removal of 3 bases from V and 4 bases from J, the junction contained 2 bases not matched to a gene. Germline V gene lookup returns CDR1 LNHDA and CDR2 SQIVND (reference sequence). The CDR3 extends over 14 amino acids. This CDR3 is CASSIGTGAYGYTF. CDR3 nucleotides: TGTGCCAGTAGTATCGGGACAGGGGCCTATGGCTACACCTTC.

The CDR3 spells CASGTSGSVGNIQYF. For the CDR3, the DNA is TGTGCCAGTGGGACTAGCGGGAGTGTCGGGAACATTCAGTACTTC. V gene TRBV19 combines with J gene TRBJ2-4; 14 bases match TRBD2. V lost 8 bases, J lost 7 bases, and 7 bases stayed unmatched. This CDR3 spans 15 amino acids. Per germline, CDR1 LNHDA and CDR2 SQIVND (reference sequence).